This TCR beta chain comes out of a study of T cell responses to AZD1222 COVID-19 vaccine (dated by TCRdb to the early 2020s). Background for the entire study: AZD1222 recipients whose second dose came at about 4 weeks and those whose second dose came at about 12 weeks were combined into one group, since spike-specific TCR depth and breadth did not differ between the two schedules. TCR sequencing was performed for roughly 250 trial participants, of whom 207 were given two doses of AZD1222 and around 25 were given two doses of MenACWY control vaccine. Trial participants were enrolled by age into subgroups of 18-55, 56-69 and 70-plus years, and around 150, 28 and 57 TCR-sequenced participants, respectively, were included in these subgroups.

The CDR3 regions of human TCRbeta chains were subjected to immunosequencing. In the authors' own workflow: Repertoire TCRs were matched against a reference library of SARS-CoV-2-specific TCRs generated with the MIRA antigen-specificity platform. Breadth was defined as the fraction of unique TCRs that were SARS-CoV-2-associated. Depth was defined as the fraction of total T cells that were SARS-CoV-2-associated. Each spike-specific TCR was assigned to its reactive spike region and to a CD4 or CD8 class using the MIRA data. Log10-transformed breadth and depth values were compared by one-way ANOVA with Sidak's multiple comparisons tests. The table was pulled from immuneACCESS by TCRdb, which kept in-frame rearrangements only. Such tables lose some clones; where checked, under half of the loss comes from unresolved V genes, and the rest has no known cause. The V and J calls and clone size come from that table; D and trimming were worked out from the DNA. In this sample the table shows about 140,000 clones, roughly 88% of which occur a single time. About 3% of the sample is held by the ten biggest clonotypes.

The CDR3 starts with the cysteine, ends with the phenylalanine, and has 13 residues. The CDR3 DNA has 39 bases and is translated from base 1. Trimming takes 3 bases from V and 5 bases from J, and the germline ends sit 9 bases apart. CDR1 and CDR2 (SGHNT, YENEEA) derive from the germline V gene. About this clone: What antigen it recognizes has not been identified. The record has no base qualities; no much larger clone is one base away.

General conclusions and limits of the study: CD4 TCRs associated with the vaccine covered the entire spike protein, and the dominant responses were in regions 160-218 and 743-854. Reportedly, almost half of the unique spike-specific TCRs recognized epitopes lying outside the regions that are mutated in the B.1.351 and B.1.1.7 variants. Because no day 14 peak-response samples were available, repertoires were characterized only after the peak T cell response. Participants were mostly white British, with more females than males. The authors suggested clonal diversity may have been underestimated. Conclusions about previously exposed vaccinees are limited because only 5 or 6 AZD1222 recipients were SARS-CoV-2 seropositive at baseline. After two AZD1222 doses, spike-specific TCR breadth and depth were significantly higher than at day 0 and than in MenACWY recipients. The 56-69-year group was small, and its depth increase did not reach significance, likely because of low power.

In the paper's terms, the time point label means: baseline before first vaccination. Vaccinee samples came from UK trials COV001 and COV002, including a single-blind randomized controlled phase 2/3 trial of AZD1222 (ChAdOx1 nCoV-19) in healthy adults. Trial participant PBMC samples were collected at day 0 and day 28 after the second dose for TCRbeta chain sequencing. The chain was built from TRBV11-3 and TRBJ2-3; the D gene identity is not certain. The material was peripheral blood, obtained on day 0 of AZD1222 vaccination. This receptor was taken from an adult in good health. The CDR3 protein is CASSFGVVDTQYF. The nucleotide sequence is given as TGTGCCAGCAGCTTCGGAGTGGTAGATACGCAGTATTTT.